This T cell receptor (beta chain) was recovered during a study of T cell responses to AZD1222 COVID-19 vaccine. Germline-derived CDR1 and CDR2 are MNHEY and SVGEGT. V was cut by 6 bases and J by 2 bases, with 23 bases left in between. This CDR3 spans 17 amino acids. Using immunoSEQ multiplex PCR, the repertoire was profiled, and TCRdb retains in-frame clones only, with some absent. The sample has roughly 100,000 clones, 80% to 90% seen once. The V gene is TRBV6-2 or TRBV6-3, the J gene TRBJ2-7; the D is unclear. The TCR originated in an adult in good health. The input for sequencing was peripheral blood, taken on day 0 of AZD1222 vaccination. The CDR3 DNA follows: TGTGCCAGCAGCCGAAACCCTAGACTCCTTTCGCCCTACGAGCAGTACTTC. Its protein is CASSRNPRLLSPYEQYF.